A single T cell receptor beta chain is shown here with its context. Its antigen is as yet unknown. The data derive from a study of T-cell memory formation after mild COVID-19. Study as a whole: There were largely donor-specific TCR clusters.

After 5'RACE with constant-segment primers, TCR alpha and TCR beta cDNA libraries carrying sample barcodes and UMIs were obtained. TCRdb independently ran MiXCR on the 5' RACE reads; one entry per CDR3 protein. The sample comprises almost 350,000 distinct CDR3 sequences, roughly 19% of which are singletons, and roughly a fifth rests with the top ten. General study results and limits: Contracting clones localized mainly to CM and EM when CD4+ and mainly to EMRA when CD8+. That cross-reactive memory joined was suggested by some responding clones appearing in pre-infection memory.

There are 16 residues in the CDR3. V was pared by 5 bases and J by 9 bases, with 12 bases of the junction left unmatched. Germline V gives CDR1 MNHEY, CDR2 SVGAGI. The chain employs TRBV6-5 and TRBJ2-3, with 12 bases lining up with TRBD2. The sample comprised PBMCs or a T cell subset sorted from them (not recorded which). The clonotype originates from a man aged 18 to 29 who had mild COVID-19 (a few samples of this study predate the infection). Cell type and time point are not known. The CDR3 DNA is TGTGCCAGCAGTGACGGACTAGCGGGGTCCTATGCCACGCAGTATTTT. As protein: CASSDGLAGSYATQYF.